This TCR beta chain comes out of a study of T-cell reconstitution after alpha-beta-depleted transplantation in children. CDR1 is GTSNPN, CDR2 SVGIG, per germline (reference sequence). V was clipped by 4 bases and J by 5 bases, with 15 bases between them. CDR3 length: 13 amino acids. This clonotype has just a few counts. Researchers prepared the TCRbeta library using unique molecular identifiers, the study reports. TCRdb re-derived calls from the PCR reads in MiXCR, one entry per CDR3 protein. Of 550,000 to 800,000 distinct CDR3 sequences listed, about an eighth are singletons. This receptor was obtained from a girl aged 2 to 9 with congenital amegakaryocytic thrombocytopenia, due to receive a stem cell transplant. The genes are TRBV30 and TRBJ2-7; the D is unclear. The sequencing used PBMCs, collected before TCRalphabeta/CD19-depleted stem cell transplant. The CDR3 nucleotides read TGTGCCTGGAACCCCAGTTATCAAAACGAGCAGTACTTC. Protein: CAWNPSYQNEQYF.